Sequencing of this TCR beta chain was carried out in a study of blood T cell repertoires in COVID-19. The overall study: Both acute and convalescent COVID-19 samples were obtained from the United States, Italy and Spain. Nucleic acid was either cDNA or gDNA, and it came from T cells, B-cell-depleted T cells, or PBMCs.

Authors' data handling: Using reference gene primer amplification, nucleated cell counts were estimated. Assay used: immunoSEQ multiplex PCR; TCRdb lists only in-frame clones, some missing. V and J calls and clone size are as listed in that table; D and trimming were resolved from the DNA. The repertoire has some 230,000 clones, approximately 78% of them found once; the top ten carry less than 9.5%. The ends were cut back, 0 bases at V and 0 bases at J, with 6 bases in the middle. Germline-derived CDR1 and CDR2 are ENHRY and SYGVKD. CDR3 size: 15 residues. This receptor was taken from an elderly woman with COVID-19, enrolled during active disease. Sequences were obtained from peripheral blood. This chain links TRBV10-3 with TRBJ1-5; no reliable D call. In nucleotides, the CDR3 is TGTGCCATCAGTGAGTCCCTATATAGCAATCAGCCCCAGCATTTT. Amino acids: CAISESLYSNQPQHF.